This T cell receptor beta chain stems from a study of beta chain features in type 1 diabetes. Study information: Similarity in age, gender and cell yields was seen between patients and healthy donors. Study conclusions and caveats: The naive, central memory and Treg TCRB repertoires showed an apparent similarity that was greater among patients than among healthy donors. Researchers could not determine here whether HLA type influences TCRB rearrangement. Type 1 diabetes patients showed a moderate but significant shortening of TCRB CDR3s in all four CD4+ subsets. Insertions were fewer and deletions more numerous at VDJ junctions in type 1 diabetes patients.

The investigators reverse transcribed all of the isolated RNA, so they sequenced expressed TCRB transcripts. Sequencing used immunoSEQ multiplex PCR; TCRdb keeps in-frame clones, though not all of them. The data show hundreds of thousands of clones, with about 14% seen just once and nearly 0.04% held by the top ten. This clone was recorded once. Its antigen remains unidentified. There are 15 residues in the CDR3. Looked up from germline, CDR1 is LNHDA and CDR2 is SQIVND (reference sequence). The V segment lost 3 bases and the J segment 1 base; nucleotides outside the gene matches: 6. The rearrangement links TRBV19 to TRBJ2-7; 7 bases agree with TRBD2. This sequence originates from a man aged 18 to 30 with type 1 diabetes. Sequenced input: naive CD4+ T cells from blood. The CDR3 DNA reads TGTGCCAGTAGTATGGATCCCGGGGGGTCCTACGAGCAGTACTTC. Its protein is CASSMDPGGSYEQYF.